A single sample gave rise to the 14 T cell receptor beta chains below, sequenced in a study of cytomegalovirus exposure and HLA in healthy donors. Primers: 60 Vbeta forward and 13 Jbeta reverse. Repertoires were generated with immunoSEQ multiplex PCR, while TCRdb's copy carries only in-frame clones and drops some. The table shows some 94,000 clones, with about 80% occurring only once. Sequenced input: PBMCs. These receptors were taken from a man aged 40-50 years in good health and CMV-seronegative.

CDR3 DNA sequence: TGTGCCAGCTCACCCCGACAGCTTCAAGAGACCCAGTACTTC. Encoded protein: CASSPRQLQETQYF. The V gene is TRBV18, the J gene TRBJ2-5; TRBD1 might be the D (5 bases). Germline V gene data show CDR1 as KGHSH and CDR2 as LQKENI. V lost 3 bases to trimming and J lost 2 bases, with 10 bases between them. The CDR3 is 14 residues long.

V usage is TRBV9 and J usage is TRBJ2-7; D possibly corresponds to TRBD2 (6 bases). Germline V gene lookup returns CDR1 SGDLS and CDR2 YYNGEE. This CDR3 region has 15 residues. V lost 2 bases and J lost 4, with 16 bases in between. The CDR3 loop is CASSVVSGAFYEQYF. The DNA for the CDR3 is TGTGCCAGCAGCGTTGTGTCGGGAGCCTTTTACGAGCAGTACTTC.

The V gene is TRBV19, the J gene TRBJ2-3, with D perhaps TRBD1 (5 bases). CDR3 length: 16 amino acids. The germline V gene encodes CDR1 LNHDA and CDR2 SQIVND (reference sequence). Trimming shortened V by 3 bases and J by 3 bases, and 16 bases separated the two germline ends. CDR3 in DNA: TGTGCCAGTAGTATTTTCGGGTCCAGGGCAACAGATACGCAGTATTTT. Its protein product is CASSIFGSRATDTQYF.

The chain's CDR3 is CASSYDSYEQYF. In DNA form, the CDR3 reads TGTGCCAGCAGCTACGACAGTTACGAGCAGTACTTC. This rearrangement joins TRBV7-9 to TRBJ2-7; D perhaps matches TRBD1 (5 bases). V was shortened by 4 bases and J by 4 bases, with 8 bases between the two germline ends. Germline assignment: CDR1 SEHNR and CDR2 FQNEAQ (reference sequence). The CDR3 has 12 amino acids.

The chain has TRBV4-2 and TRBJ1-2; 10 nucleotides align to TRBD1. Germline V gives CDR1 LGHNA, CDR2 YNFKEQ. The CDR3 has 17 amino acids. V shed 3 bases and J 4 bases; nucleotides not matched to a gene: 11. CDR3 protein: CASSQDRGTPSFYGYTF. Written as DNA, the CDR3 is TGTGCCAGCAGCCAGGACAGGGGGACGCCGTCCTTCTATGGCTACACCTTC.

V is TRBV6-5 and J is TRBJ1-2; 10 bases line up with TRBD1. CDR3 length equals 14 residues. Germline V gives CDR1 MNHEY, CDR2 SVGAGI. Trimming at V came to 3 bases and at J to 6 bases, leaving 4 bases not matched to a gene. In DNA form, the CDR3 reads TGTGCCAGCAGTTATCGGACAGGGGGGGATGGCTACACCTTC. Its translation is CASSYRTGGDGYTF.

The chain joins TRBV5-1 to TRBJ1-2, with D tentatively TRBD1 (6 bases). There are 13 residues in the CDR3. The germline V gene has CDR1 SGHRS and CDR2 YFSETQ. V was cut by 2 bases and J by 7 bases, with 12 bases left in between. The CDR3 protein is CASSFDRKGGYTF. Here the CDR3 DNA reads TGCGCCAGCAGCTTCGACAGGAAAGGTGGCTACACCTTC.

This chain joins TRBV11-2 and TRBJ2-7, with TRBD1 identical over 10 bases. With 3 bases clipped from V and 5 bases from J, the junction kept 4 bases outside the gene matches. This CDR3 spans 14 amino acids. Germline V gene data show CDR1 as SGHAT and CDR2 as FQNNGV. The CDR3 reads CASSFGTGANEQYF. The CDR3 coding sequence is TGTGCCAGCAGCTTCGGGACAGGGGCCAACGAGCAGTACTTC.

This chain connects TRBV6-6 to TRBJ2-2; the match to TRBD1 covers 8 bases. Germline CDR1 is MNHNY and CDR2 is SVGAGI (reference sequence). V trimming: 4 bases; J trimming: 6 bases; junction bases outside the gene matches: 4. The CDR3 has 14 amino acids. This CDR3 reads CASSSDRAAGELFF. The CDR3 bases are TGTGCCAGCAGTTCGGACAGGGCGGCCGGGGAGCTGTTTTTT.

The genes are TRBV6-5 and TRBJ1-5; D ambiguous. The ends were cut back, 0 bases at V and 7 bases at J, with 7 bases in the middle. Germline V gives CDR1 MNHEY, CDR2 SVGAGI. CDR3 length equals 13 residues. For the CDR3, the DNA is TGTGCCAGCAGTTACTCGGAGGACCAGCCCCAGCATTTT. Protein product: CASSYSEDQPQHF.

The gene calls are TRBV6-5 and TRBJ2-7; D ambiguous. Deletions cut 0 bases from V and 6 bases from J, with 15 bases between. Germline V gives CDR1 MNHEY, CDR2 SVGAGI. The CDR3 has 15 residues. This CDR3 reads CASSYSRGGQGEQYF. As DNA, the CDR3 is TGTGCCAGCAGTTACTCCCGCGGTGGTCAAGGCGAGCAGTACTTC.

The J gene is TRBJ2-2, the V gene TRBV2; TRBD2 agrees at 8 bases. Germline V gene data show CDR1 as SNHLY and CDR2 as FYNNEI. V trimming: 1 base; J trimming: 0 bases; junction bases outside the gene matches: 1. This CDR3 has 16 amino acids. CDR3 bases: TGTGCCAGCAGTGAAGGTAGCGGGACGAACACCGGGGAGCTGTTTTTT. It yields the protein CASSEGSGTNTGELFF.

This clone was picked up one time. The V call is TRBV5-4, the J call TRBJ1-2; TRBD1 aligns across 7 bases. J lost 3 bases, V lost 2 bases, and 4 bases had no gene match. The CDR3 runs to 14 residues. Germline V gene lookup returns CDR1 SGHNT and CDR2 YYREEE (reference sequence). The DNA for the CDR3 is TGTGCCAGCAGCTTCCAACAGGGGCACTATGGCTACACCTTC. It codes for CASSFQQGHYGYTF.

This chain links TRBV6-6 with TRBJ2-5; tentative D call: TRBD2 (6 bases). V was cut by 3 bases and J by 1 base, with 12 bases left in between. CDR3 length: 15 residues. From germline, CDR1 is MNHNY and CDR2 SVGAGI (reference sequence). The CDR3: CASSYYLALQETQYF. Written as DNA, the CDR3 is TGTGCCAGCAGTTATTATCTAGCGCTCCAAGAGACCCAGTACTTC.